This T cell receptor beta chain originates from a study of T-cell reconstitution after alpha-beta-depleted transplantation in children. Concerning this clonotype: No antigen is known for it.

CDR1 is DFQATT and CDR2 is SNEGSKA in the germline V gene (reference sequence). CDR3 size: 14 residues. V was clipped by 3 bases and J by 6 bases, with 18 bases between them. Unique molecular identifiers featured in how the TCRbeta library was prepared. TCRdb fed the PCR reads into MiXCR, producing one record per CDR3 protein. The table has about 610,000 distinct CDR3 sequences, 20% to 30% seen once. Study-level points and caveats: Roughly two months post-transplant, alpha-beta T cells reportedly originated from several hundred graft clones that had expanded.

The clonotype was recovered from a boy in the first two years of life with Wiskott-Aldrich syndrome, due to receive a stem cell transplant. This specimen was PBMCs, taken before TCRalphabeta/CD19-depleted stem cell transplant. The chain has TRBV20-1 and TRBJ2-7; D is unclear. CDR3 sequence: CSASVTVGQPEQYF. The CDR3 DNA reads as TGCAGTGCTAGCGTCACTGTCGGTCAGCCCGAGCAGTACTTC.